This entry describes one T cell receptor (beta chain). The data were produced by immunoSEQ multiplex PCR, yet TCRdb's version contains in-frame clones alone and is incomplete. The sample comprises 200,000 to 250,000 clones, 82% of which are singletons, and 4.5% to 6% rests with the top ten. This CDR3 contains 15 residues. Germline CDR1 LGHDT, CDR2 YNNKEL (reference sequence). Deletions cut 0 bases from V and 0 bases from J, with 6 bases between. These data come from a study of blood T cell repertoires in COVID-19. About the study: Sites in the United States, Italy and Spain provided acute and convalescent COVID-19 samples.

Material for sequencing was peripheral blood. This sequence was found in an elderly woman with active or convalescent COVID-19. The chain uses TRBV3-1 (or the pseudogene TRBV3-2) and TRBJ1-3, with no clear D. DNA for the CDR3: TGTGCCAGCAGCCAAGATCTTAGCTCTGGAAACACCATATATTTT. Translation gives CASSQDLSSGNTIYF.